The TCR beta chain described here comes from a study of OX40 agonist ivuxolimab in advanced cancers. Study context: Anti-PD-1, anti-PD-L1 or anti-CTLA-4 therapy given earlier was allowed, and approximately 40% had some.

This clone was recorded once. Its antigen is not identified. The V gene's germline CDR1 is LNHDA and CDR2 SQIVND (reference sequence). V was clipped by 3 bases and J by 3 bases; unmatched bases: 10. The CDR3 has 16 amino acids. Whole-study results and caveats: On average, CD8+ T cells had more expanded clones than CD4+.

Assay: immunoSEQ multiplex PCR; the TCRdb copy retains only in-frame clones and omits some. Of tens of thousands of clones listed, 70% to 90% are singletons. Here the sequenced sample was CD4+ or CD8+ T cells sorted from blood, taken in a trial of the OX40 agonist ivuxolimab. This sequence originates from an adult with an advanced solid tumor such as melanoma, head and neck, liver or kidney cancer. The chain links TRBV19 to TRBJ2-7; 8 bases are shared with TRBD2. The CDR3 DNA reads TGTGCCAGTAGTATGACGGGGCCCGGGACTAGCTACGAGCAGTACTTC. It translates to CASSMTGPGTSYEQYF. Full variable domain (missing parts from reference TRBV19 and TRBJ2-7): DGGITQSPKYLFRKEGQNVTLSCEQNLNHDAMYWYRQDPGQGLRLIYYSQIVNDFQKGDIAEGYSVSREKKESFPLTVTSAQKNPTAFYLCASSMTGPGTSYEQYFGPGTRLTVT.